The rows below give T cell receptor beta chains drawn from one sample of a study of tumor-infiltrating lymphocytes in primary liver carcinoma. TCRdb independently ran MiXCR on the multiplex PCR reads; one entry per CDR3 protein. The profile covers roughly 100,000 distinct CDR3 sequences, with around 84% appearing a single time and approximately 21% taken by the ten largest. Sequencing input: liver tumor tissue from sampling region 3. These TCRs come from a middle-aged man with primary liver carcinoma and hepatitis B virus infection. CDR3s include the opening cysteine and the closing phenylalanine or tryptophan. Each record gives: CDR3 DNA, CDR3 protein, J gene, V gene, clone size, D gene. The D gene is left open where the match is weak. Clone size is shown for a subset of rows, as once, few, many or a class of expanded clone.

TGTGCCATCAGGGGGAGGTCACATGTGTTGAACACTGAAGCTTTCTTT | CAIRGRSHVLNTEAFF | TRBJ1-1 | TRBV10-3 | - | -
TGTGCCAGCAGTCCGCGACAGGGACCGTTCTACGAGCAGTACTTC | CASSPRQGPFYEQYF | TRBJ2-7 | TRBV6-6 | many | TRBD1
TGTGTCAGCAGCTTCTCAGGACAGGGTAAACACTTT | CVSSFSGQGKHF | TRBJ1-6 | TRBV5-6 | - | TRBD1
TGCGCCAGCACCATACAGGGGGATGACTATGGCCACATCTTC | CASTIQGDDYGHIF | TRBJ1-2 | TRBV5-1 | once | TRBD1
TGTGCCAGCAAAAGGCTACAGGAGGTCTACGGGCAGTACTTC | CASKRLQEVYGQYF | TRBJ2-5 | TRBV6-2/TRBV6-3 | - | -
TGTACCAGCAGCTTAAGCCTGAACACTGAAACTTTCTTT | CTSSLSLNTETFF | TRBJ1-1 | TRBV11-2 | - | -
TGCAGCGGGGGGGACATAGTAAAAAACATTCAGTACTTC | CSGGDIVKNIQYF | TRBJ2-4 | TRBV29-1 | - | -
TGTGCCAGCAGTTACACCGGACAGGCGAACAATAAGCAGTTCTTC | CASSYTGQANNKQFF | TRBJ2-1 | TRBV6-5 | - | TRBD1
TGTGCCATCAAAAGACTCGCAGGAAACACCGAGGAGCCGTTTTTT | CAIKRLAGNTEEPFF | TRBJ2-2 | TRBV10-3 | - | -
TGTGCCATAATATTGCGGGCGGGATGGAACGAGCAGTACTTC | CAIILRAGWNEQYF | TRBJ2-7 | TRBV28 | - | -
TGTGCCAGCAGCCAAGAGCTAGCGTTTGTTTACGAGCAGTTCTTC | CASSQELAFVYEQFF | TRBJ2-1 | TRBV4-2 | - | -
TGTGCCAGCAGTCAAGATTGGGACGCTAGAGCGGGCAATGAGCAGTTCTTC | CASSQDWDARAGNEQFF | TRBJ2-1 | TRBV4-2 | - | -
TGCGCCAGCAATCCGGGACAGGGTACGAACTACACCTTT | CASNPGQGTNYTF | TRBJ1-2 | TRBV10-2 | - | TRBD1
TGCGCCAGCAGCTTGACCGGAGGAGGGGACTACGGCTACACCTTC | CASSLTGGGDYGYTF | TRBJ1-2 | TRBV5-1 | - | -
TGCGGCTCTGGGGGCACAGAAACACAGTATTTT | CGSGGTETQYF | TRBJ2-3 | TRBV29-1 | - | -
TGTGCCAGCAGATCACTAGCGGGAGGGCCCGGGGAGCTGTTTTTT | CASRSLAGGPGELFF | TRBJ2-2 | TRBV6-5 | - | TRBD2
TGTGCCTGCAGTCAACTGGGGGACACAGATATGCAGTATTTT | CACSQLGDTDMQYF | TRBJ2-3 | TRBV6-2/TRBV6-3 | - | -
TGTGCCAGCAGCACTCCAGGGGCCACTAATGAAAAACTGTTTTTT | CASSTPGATNEKLFF | TRBJ1-4 | TRBV5-6 | many | -
TGTGCCAGCAGTTACTCGATCGATTGCAATGAGCAGTTCTTC | CASSYSIDCNEQFF | TRBJ2-1 | TRBV6-6 | - | -
TGCGTCAGCAGCTCGGAGTGGGGTCTTCTGACTTACAATGAGCAGTTCTTC | CVSSSEWGLLTYNEQFF | TRBJ2-1 | TRBV5-1 | - | -
TGCGCCAGCAGCCCGTCCCGGGACAGGGGGAGCTGTGGCAACACCTTC | CASSPSRDRGSCGNTF | TRBJ1-2 | TRBV4-1 | - | TRBD1
TGTGTCATCAGTGAGTCGGGTGATCAGCCCCAGCATTTT | CVISESGDQPQHF | TRBJ1-5 | TRBV10-3 | - | -
TGCGCCAGCAGCTCCTGGGACAGAGAAAGGAGTCCACCCCTCCACTTC | CASSSWDRERSPPLHF | TRBJ1-6 | TRBV4-3 | - | TRBD1
TGTGCCTCAAAGGGACCCACTGAAGCTTTCTTT | CASKGPTEAFF | TRBJ1-1 | TRBV28 | many | -
TGTACCAGCAGCTTAATAGGGGTAACAGGGAGCAATCAGCCCCATCATTTT | CTSSLIGVTGSNQPHHF | TRBJ1-5 | TRBV11-2 | - | -
TGCACCAGCAGCTTTAACAGGCAAGAGACCCAGTACTTC | CTSSFNRQETQYF | TRBJ2-5 | TRBV5-1 | - | -
TGTGCCACCAGTGACGGGATATGGAGCTCGGATCAGCCCCAGCATTTT | CATSDGIWSSDQPQHF | TRBJ1-5 | TRBV24-1 | - | -
TGCAGCCTTCTCGACAGTGAGCAGTTCTTC | CSLLDSEQFF | TRBJ2-1 | TRBV29-1 | - | -
TGCAGCGCCCAGGGGCCAGCGGGAGATTACGAGCAGTATTTC | CSAQGPAGDYEQYF | TRBJ2-7 | TRBV29-1 | - | TRBD2